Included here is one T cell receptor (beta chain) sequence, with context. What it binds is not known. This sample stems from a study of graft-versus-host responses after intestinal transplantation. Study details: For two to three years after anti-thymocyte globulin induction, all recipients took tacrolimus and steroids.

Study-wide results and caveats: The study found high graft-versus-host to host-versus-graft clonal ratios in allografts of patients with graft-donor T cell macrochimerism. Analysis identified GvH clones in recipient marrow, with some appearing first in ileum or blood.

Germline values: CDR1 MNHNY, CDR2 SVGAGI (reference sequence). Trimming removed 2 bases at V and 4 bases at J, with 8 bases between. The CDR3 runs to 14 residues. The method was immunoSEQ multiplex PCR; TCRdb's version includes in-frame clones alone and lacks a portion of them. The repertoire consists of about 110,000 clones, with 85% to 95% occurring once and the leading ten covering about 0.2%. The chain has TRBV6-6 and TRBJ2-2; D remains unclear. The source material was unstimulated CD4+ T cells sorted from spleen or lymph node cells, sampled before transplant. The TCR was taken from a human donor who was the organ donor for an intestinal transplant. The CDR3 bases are TGTGCCAGCAGTTACGGTATCGGCACCGGGGAGCTGTTTTTT. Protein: CASSYGIGTGELFF.